Sequencing of this T cell receptor (beta chain) was carried out in a study of blood T cell repertoires in COVID-19 (dated by TCRdb to 2020 to 2022). With regard to the full study: Samples covering the acute and convalescent phases of COVID-19 were provided by collaborators in the United States, Italy and Spain. The material from the prospective study consisted of cDNA or gDNA derived from T cells, B-cell-depleted T cells, or PBMCs. Subjects who had been exposed to COVID-19, were actively infected with it, or had recovered from it provided the deeply sampled blood TCRbeta repertoires that made up the dataset. The repertoires were released in a freely available public database meant as a resource for research on the immune response to SARS-CoV-2. Samples came from the ongoing ImmuneRACE study (first 160 participants) plus 1,254 subjects from 6 global collaborators. Nearly every sample came with metadata listing a de-identified subject ID, COVID-19 status, age in years and sex. Where HLA class I and class II types were available, the types were taken from metadata supplied by the sample provider, not from assay-based typing. Overall study outcomes, separate from this receptor: The amount of clinical and demographic metadata varied by source and participant and was provided uncurated.

TCRbeta CDR3 regions were amplified from genomic DNA by means of the immunoSEQ Assay, a bias-controlled multiplex PCR. As for the authors' bioinformatics: Nucleated cell counts per sample were estimated from amplification of reference gene primers within the assay. To quantify the absolute abundance of each unique TCRbeta CDR3 rearrangement, sequence reads were collapsed and filtered. For each sample, productive Simpson clonality was calculated as the square root of Simpson's diversity index across productive rearrangements. In its TCRdb copy, this immuneACCESS table keeps in-frame sequences only and misses some clones. Where compared with another copy, unresolved V genes explain less than half of these, and the others have no known cause. That table is the source of V, J and clone size, and D and trimming were worked out from the DNA. The sample yields fewer than 700,000 clones; around 90% were counted once. The ten largest clones add up to roughly 8% of the sample.

Trimmed from V: 5 bases; trimmed from J: 7 bases; junction bases lacking a gene match: 7. From a lookup of the germline V gene, CDR1 and CDR2 are MDHEN and SYDVKM. The CDR3 measures 14 amino acids from cysteine to phenylalanine. Left in the record is the CDR3 DNA by itself, 42 bases read in frame from the first base. One collaborating source in Seattle enrolled patients while the patients were actively infected and followed the patients over time throughout the course of disease. Each collaborating institution followed its own protocols to collect whole blood in K2EDTA tubes. Collaborator samples were shipped for TCRbeta analysis as frozen whole blood, isolated PBMCs, or DNA extracted from either sample type. This clone showed up just once. Its recognized antigen is unknown. No clone much larger than this one lies a single base away; base qualities are absent.

The TCR comes from a woman aged 45-59 years with COVID-19, enrolled during active disease. Sequenced material: peripheral blood. The sequence links TRBV28 to TRBJ1-4; 7 bases in the junction line up with TRBD1. The sequenced DNA: TGTGCCAGCAGTATTACAGGGGTTGGTGAAAAACTGTTTTTT. This translates into CASSITGVGEKLFF. Supplemented by the reference TRBV28 and TRBJ1-4 proteins around the CDR3, the complete variable domain is DVKVTQSSRYLVKRTGEKVFLECVQDMDHENMFWYRQDPGLGLRLIYFSYDVKMKEKGDIPEGYSVSREKKERFSLILESASTNQTSMYLCASSITGVGEKLFFGSGTQLSVL.